Below, 6 T cell receptor beta chains from the same sample are listed, as sequenced in a study of blood T cell repertoires in COVID-19 (dated by TCRdb to between 2020 and 2021). Libraries were made using the immunoSEQ multiplex PCR assay. What TCRdb holds here is the immuneACCESS table cut down to in-frame rearrangements. Part of the clones is not present; checked against another copy, under half of the missing clones reflect an unresolved V gene, and the others are unexplained. This sample holds some 230,000 clones; under 90% were observed only once. Approximately 5% of the sample is held by the ten biggest clonotypes. Sequencing was done on a sample of peripheral blood. Receptors originate from a woman aged 60-75 years who had recovered from COVID-19.

In its sample, this clone was seen once. V and J are TRBV2 and TRBJ1-1; D may be TRBD1 (5 bases). Germline V gene lookup returns CDR1 SNHLY and CDR2 FYNNEI. The ends were cut back, 3 bases at V and 6 bases at J, with 14 bases in the middle. CDR3 size: 14 residues. The CDR3 protein is CASSDQGGGPEAFF. The CDR3, as DNA: TGTGCCAGCAGTGATCAGGGAGGAGGCCCTGAAGCTTTCTTT.

The V gene is TRBV9, the J gene TRBJ2-7, with D possibly TRBD1 on 6 matching bases. The V gene's germline CDR1 is SGDLS and CDR2 YYNGEE. CDR3 length: 13 residues. Trimming took 2 bases from V and 7 from J, leaving 13 bases between them. CDR3 region: CASSVGGSGEQYF. The DNA for the CDR3 is TGTGCCAGCAGCGTTGGGGGCTCTGGGGAGCAGTACTTC. The variable domain in full, with the rest retrieved from reference TRBV9 and TRBJ2-7, is DSGVTQTPKHLITATGQRVTLRCSPRSGDLSVYWYQQSLDQGLQFLIQYYNGEERAKGNILERFSAQQFPDLHSELNLSSLELGDSALYFCASSVGGSGEQYFGPGTRLTVT.

The chain couples TRBV7-6 to TRBJ2-1; the match to TRBD1 covers 9 bases. CDR1 and CDR2 from the germline V gene are SGHVS and FNYEAQ. V shed 1 base, J shed 2 bases, and the junction held 6 bases outside the gene matches. The CDR3 is 17 amino acids. CDR3 sequence: CASSLGHGQGPYNEQFF. DNA for the CDR3: TGTGCCAGCAGCTTAGGCCACGGACAGGGGCCCTACAATGAGCAGTTCTTC. Supplemented by reference TRBV7-6 and TRBJ2-1, the full variable domain reads GAGVSQSPRYKVTKRGQDVALRCDPISGHVSLYWYRQALGQGPEFLTYFNYEAQQDKSGLPNDRFSAERPEGSISTLTIQRTEQRDSAMYRCASSLGHGQGPYNEQFFGPGTRLTVL.

In its sample, this clone was seen many times. This chain connects TRBV4-3 to TRBJ2-2; 8 nucleotides match TRBD2. The trim removed 3 bases at V and 4 bases at J, leaving 7 bases unmatched. The length of the CDR3 is 16 residues. Germline assignment: CDR1 LGHNA and CDR2 YSLEER. The CDR3 protein is CASSHPGGRGTGELFF. The CDR3 nucleotides are TGCGCCAGCAGCCACCCGGGGGGGCGCGGCACCGGGGAGCTGTTTTTT.

The chain has TRBV5-5 and TRBJ1-2; D is perhaps TRBD1 (5 bases). Trimming took off 5 bases at V and 5 bases at J, with 16 bases between the two ends. The CDR3 contains 14 residues. Germline CDR1 is SGHKS and CDR2 is YYEKEE (reference sequence). The CDR3 region has the DNA TGTGCCAGCAGTCTCGACAGAGATACTTATGGCTACACCTTC. Translation gives CASSLDRDTYGYTF. The whole variable domain, filled in from reference TRBV5-5 and TRBJ1-2, reads DAGVTQSPTHLIKTRGQQVTLRCSPISGHKSVSWYQQVLGQGPQFIFQYYEKEERGRGNFPDRFSARQFPNYSSELNVNALLLGDSALYLCASSLDRDTYGYTFGSGTRLTVV.

J is TRBJ1-1 and V is TRBV7-9, with 8 bases matching TRBD1. Losses at the gene ends were 1 base for V and 0 bases for J; bases not matched to a gene: 10. Germline CDR1 reads SEHNR; CDR2 reads FQNEAQ (reference sequence). CDR3 length: 18 amino acids. The DNA for the CDR3 is TGTGCCAGCAGCTTAGTATATCAGGGGGCATATTTGAACACTGAAGCTTTCTTT. This codes for CASSLVYQGAYLNTEAFF.